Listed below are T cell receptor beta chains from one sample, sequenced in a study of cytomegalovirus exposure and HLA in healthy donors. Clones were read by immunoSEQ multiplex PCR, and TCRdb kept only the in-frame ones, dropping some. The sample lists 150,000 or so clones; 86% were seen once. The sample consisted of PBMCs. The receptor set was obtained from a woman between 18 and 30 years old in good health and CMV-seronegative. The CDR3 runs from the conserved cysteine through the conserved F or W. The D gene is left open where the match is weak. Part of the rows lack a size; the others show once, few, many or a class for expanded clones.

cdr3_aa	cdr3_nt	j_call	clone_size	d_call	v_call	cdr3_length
CASSQDRNQLTRRIEEAFF	TGCGCCAGCAGCCAAGACAGGAACCAGCTGACAAGGAGGATCGAAGAAGCTTTCTTT	TRBJ1-1	.	.	TRBV4-1	19
CASSLGDILGTEAFF	TGTGCCAGCAGCTTAGGGGACATTTTGGGTACTGAAGCTTTCTTT	TRBJ1-1	.	.	TRBV7-6	15
CASSEGTGGTGLYEQYF	TGTGCCAGCAGTGAAGGGACAGGGGGTACGGGGCTCTACGAGCAGTACTTC	TRBJ2-7	.	TRBD1	TRBV6-1	17
CAWSGQGPRPLHF	TGTGCCTGGAGTGGACAGGGGCCTAGGCCCCTCCACTTT	TRBJ1-6	.	TRBD1	TRBV30	13
CASSSGGTGEEKLFF	TGCGCCAGCAGCTCCGGCGGGACAGGGGAGGAAAAACTGTTTTTT	TRBJ1-4	few	TRBD1	TRBV5-1	15
CAIGGRGSNYGYTF	TGTGCCATCGGAGGCCGTGGCAGCAACTATGGCTACACCTTC	TRBJ1-2	.	.	TRBV10-3	14
CASTPRRSARSLQNNEQFF	TGCGCCAGCACTCCTCGGCGGAGCGCAAGGTCGTTGCAGAACAATGAGCAGTTCTTC	TRBJ2-1	.	.	TRBV4-1	19
CASSLWQGGDTIYF	TGTGCCAGCAGTTTATGGCAGGGTGGGGACACCATATATTTT	TRBJ1-3	.	.	TRBV28	14
CATSREGTVHQPQHF	TGTGCCACCAGCAGAGAAGGGACAGTCCATCAGCCCCAGCATTTT	TRBJ1-5	once	TRBD1	TRBV15	15
CAISAAGSGTDTQYF	TGTGCCATCAGCGCTGCAGGGTCTGGTACAGATACGCAGTATTTT	TRBJ2-3	.	.	TRBV10-3	15
CASSLDTKSAGVTDTQYF	TGTGCCAGCAGCTTAGATACCAAATCGGCGGGGGTCACAGATACGCAGTATTTT	TRBJ2-3	.	TRBD2	TRBV7-9	18
CASSLGGANEKLFF	TGTGCCAGCAGCTTAGGAGGCGCGAATGAAAAACTGTTTTTT	TRBJ1-4	.	.	TRBV5-6	14
CASSLMAAGDTQYF	TGTGCCAGCAGCTTAATGGCAGCGGGAGATACGCAGTATTTT	TRBJ2-3	.	.	TRBV7-3	14
CASSPNGGAWDGYTF	TGCGCCAGCAGCCCGAATGGGGGGGCTTGGGATGGCTACACCTTC	TRBJ1-2	.	.	TRBV5-1	15
CASSIQGPPFSPQHF	TGTGCCAGCAGCATACAGGGACCGCCGTTCTCGCCCCAGCATTTT	TRBJ1-5	.	.	TRBV6-5	15
CASSYSMAFTSYEQYF	TGTGCCAGCAGTTACTCGATGGCCTTTACCTCCTACGAGCAGTACTTC	TRBJ2-7	.	.	TRBV6-6	16
CASLTTRDSPTGELFF	TGTGCCAGTCTCACAACCCGGGACAGTCCGACCGGGGAGCTGTTTTTT	TRBJ2-2	.	TRBD1	TRBV28	16
CASSDSGSWQAFF	TGTGCCAGCAGTGATTCGGGGTCCTGGCAGGCTTTCTTT	TRBJ1-1	.	.	TRBV6-1	13
CASSQPGQGSYGQYF	TGCGCCAGCAGCCAGCCGGGACAGGGCTCCTACGGGCAGTACTTC	TRBJ2-7	.	TRBD1	TRBV4-1	15
CASSIGPRGDYNEQFF	TGTGCCAGTAGTATTGGACCCCGGGGTGACTACAATGAGCAGTTCTTC	TRBJ2-1	.	.	TRBV19	16
CASSARTGTLSGANVLTF	TGTGCCAGTAGTGCCAGGACAGGTACACTCTCTGGGGCCAACGTCCTGACTTTC	TRBJ2-6	.	TRBD1	TRBV19	18
CASSRVQRRKLFF	TGTGCCAGCTCTCGGGTCCAAAGGCGAAAACTGTTTTTT	TRBJ1-4	.	.	TRBV18	13
CASTLFGGDPTGYTF	TGTGCCAGCACCCTTTTTGGGGGGGACCCTACTGGCTACACCTTC	TRBJ1-2	.	.	TRBV5-5	15
CASSLARGGETQYF	TGCGCCAGCAGCTTGGCCAGGGGAGGGGAGACCCAGTACTTC	TRBJ2-5	.	.	TRBV5-1	14
CASSLVPRVAGGETQYF	TGTGCCAGCAGCTTGGTTCCGCGTGTAGCGGGAGGGGAGACCCAGTACTTC	TRBJ2-5	.	TRBD2	TRBV5-5	17
CASGYGGTEAFF	TGTGCCAGCGGATACGGGGGCACTGAAGCTTTCTTT	TRBJ1-1	.	.	TRBV28	12
CASSSRLRSYNSPLHF	TGTGCCAGCAGTTCGCGTCTGAGGTCCTATAATTCACCCCTCCACTTT	TRBJ1-6	once	.	TRBV6-5	16
CSVSQGVGYTF	TGCAGCGTTTCCCAGGGGGTTGGCTACACCTTC	TRBJ1-2	.	TRBD1	TRBV29-1	11
CASSQRDRPWGNQPQHF	TGTGCCAGCAGTCAGAGGGACAGGCCCTGGGGCAATCAGCCCCAGCATTTT	TRBJ1-5	.	TRBD1	TRBV2	17
CASSWFRVKGNTEAFF	TGTGCCAGCAGCTGGTTCAGGGTAAAGGGGAACACTGAAGCTTTCTTT	TRBJ1-1	.	.	TRBV11-2	16
CASLGGLYEQYF	TGTGCCAGCTTGGGGGGGCTCTACGAGCAGTACTTC	TRBJ2-7	.	.	TRBV28	12
CASSLGSYPGTDNYGYTF	TGTGCCAGCAGCTTGGGTTCCTACCCCGGGACAGATAACTATGGCTACACCTTC	TRBJ1-2	once	TRBD1	TRBV5-4	18
CASSLDWTVPNEQFF	TGTGCCAGCAGCTTGGACTGGACAGTTCCGAATGAGCAGTTCTTC	TRBJ2-1	.	.	TRBV5-6	15
CASRFTGTTEAFF	TGTGCCAGCAGATTTACAGGGACCACTGAAGCTTTCTTT	TRBJ1-1	.	.	TRBV28	13
CAISGGTSGYNEQFF	TGTGCCATCAGTGGGGGGACTAGCGGATACAATGAGCAGTTCTTC	TRBJ2-1	.	TRBD2	TRBV10-3	15
CASSLGQLILF	TGTGCCAGCAGCTTGGGACAGCTAATTTTGTTC	TRBJ1-2	.	.	TRBV5-6	11
CSVKTGNSNQPQHF	TGCAGCGTGAAGACAGGGAATAGCAATCAGCCCCAGCATTTT	TRBJ1-5	.	TRBD1	TRBV29-1	14
CASRIYGQGLNTEAFF	TGTGCCAGCAGGATCTACGGACAGGGATTGAACACTGAAGCTTTCTTT	TRBJ1-1	.	TRBD1	TRBV28	16
CASSLLPPGLGTDTQYF	TGCGCCAGCAGCCTTTTACCCCCGGGACTTGGTACAGATACGCAGTATTTT	TRBJ2-3	.	.	TRBV4-1	17
CASSLTSSNQPQHF	TGTGCCAGCAGCTTGACTAGTAGCAATCAGCCCCAGCATTTT	TRBJ1-5	few	.	TRBV5-8	14
CATKLGETEAFF	TGTGCCACTAAATTGGGAGAGACTGAAGCTTTCTTT	TRBJ1-1	.	.	TRBV19	12
CASSSTGQGLGKLFF	TGTGCCAGCAGTTCAACCGGACAGGGCTTGGGAAAACTGTTTTTT	TRBJ1-4	.	TRBD1	TRBV6-5	15
CASSEGFRGHHEQYF	TGTGCCAGCAGTGAAGGGTTCAGGGGCCACCACGAGCAGTACTTC	TRBJ2-7	.	.	TRBV6-1	15
CASSMGKGGTDTQYF	TGTGCCAGTAGTATGGGGAAGGGGGGCACAGATACGCAGTATTTT	TRBJ2-3	few	.	TRBV19	15
CASSIGHSGGQPQHF	TGTGCCAGTAGTATCGGACACTCTGGCGGACAGCCCCAGCATTTT	TRBJ1-5	.	.	TRBV19	15
CASSLTPSGGANTGELFF	TGTGCCAGCAGTTTAACCCCTAGCGGGGGGGCGAACACCGGGGAGCTGTTTTTT	TRBJ2-2	.	TRBD2	TRBV28	18
CASSSTGVGYGYTF	TGTGCCAGCAGTTCGACAGGGGTGGGGTATGGCTACACCTTC	TRBJ1-2	.	TRBD1	TRBV28	14
CASSWTTNNEQFF	TGCGCCAGCAGCTGGACTACTAACAATGAGCAGTTCTTC	TRBJ2-1	.	.	TRBV5-1	13
CASSITSGAPGELFF	TGTGCCAGTAGTATAACGTCAGGGGCTCCCGGGGAGCTGTTTTTT	TRBJ2-2	.	.	TRBV19	15
CASSPGQGRDEQYF	TGTGCCAGCAGCCCTGGACAGGGGAGGGACGAGCAGTACTTC	TRBJ2-7	.	TRBD1	TRBV7-3	14
CASTGHYGGSTDTQYF	TGTGCCAGTACCGGTCACTACGGCGGGAGCACAGATACGCAGTATTTT	TRBJ2-3	.	.	TRBV19	16
CASSFAGAGANVLTF	TGCGCCAGCAGCTTCGCAGGGGCTGGGGCCAACGTCCTGACTTTC	TRBJ2-6	.	.	TRBV5-1	15
CASSFEGTGPYEQYF	TGTGCCAGCAGTTTTGAAGGGACAGGCCCCTACGAGCAGTACTTC	TRBJ2-7	.	TRBD1	TRBV27	15